The sequence of this TCR beta chain was determined in a study of control samples from healthy donors and cancer patients. About this clone itself: One end of the junction varies from germline; a read error may be responsible.

CDR1 is SGHAT and CDR2 is FQNNGV in the germline V gene. There are 10 residues in the CDR3. Generated by immunoSEQ multiplex PCR, the TCRdb table keeps only in-frame clones and is missing some. Of around 140,000 clones listed, approximately 94% are singletons. Sequenced: blood. The clonotype was recovered from a man aged 40-49 years in good health. The chain couples TRBV11-2 to TRBJ2-5; D uncertain. The CDR3 reads CASSSEAQYF. CDR3 coding DNA: TGTGCCAGCAGCTCAGAGGCCCAGTACTTC.